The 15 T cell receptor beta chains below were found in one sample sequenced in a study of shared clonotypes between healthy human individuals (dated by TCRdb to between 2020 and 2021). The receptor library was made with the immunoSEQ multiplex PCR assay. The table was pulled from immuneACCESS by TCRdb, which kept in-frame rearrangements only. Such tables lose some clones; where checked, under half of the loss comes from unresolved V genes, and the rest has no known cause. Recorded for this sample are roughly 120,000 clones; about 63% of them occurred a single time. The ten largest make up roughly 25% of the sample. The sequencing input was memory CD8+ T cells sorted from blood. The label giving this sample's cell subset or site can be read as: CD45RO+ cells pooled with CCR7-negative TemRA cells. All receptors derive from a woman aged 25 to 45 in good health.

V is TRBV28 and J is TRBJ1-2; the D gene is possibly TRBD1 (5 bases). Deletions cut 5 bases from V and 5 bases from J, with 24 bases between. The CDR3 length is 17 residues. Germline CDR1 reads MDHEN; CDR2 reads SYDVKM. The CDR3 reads CASSMTGTGLNVYGYTF. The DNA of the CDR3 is TGTGCCAGCAGTATGACCGGGACCGGGCTAAATGTGTATGGCTACACCTTC.

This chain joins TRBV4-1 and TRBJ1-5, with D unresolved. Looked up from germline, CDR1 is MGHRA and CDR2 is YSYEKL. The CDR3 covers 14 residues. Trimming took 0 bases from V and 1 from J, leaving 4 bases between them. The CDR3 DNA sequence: TGCGCCAGCAGCCAAGATGAGAGCAATCAGCCCCAGCATTTT. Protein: CASSQDESNQPQHF.

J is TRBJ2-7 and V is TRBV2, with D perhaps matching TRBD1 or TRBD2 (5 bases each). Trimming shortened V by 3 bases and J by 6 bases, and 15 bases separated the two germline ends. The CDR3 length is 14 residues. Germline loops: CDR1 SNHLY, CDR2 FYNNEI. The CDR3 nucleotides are TGTGCCAGCAGTGAGGTGGGGGAAACGGCCGAGCAGTACTTC. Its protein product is CASSEVGETAEQYF.

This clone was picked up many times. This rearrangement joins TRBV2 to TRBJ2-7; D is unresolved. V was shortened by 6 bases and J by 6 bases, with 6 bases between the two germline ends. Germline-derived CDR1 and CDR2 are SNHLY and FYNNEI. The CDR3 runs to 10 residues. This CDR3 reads CASRVGEQYF. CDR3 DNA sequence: TGTGCCAGCAGGGTAGGCGAGCAGTACTTC.

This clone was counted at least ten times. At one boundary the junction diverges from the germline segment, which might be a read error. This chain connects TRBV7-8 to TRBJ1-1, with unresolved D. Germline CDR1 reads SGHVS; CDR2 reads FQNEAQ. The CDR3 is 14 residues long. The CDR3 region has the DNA TGCGCCAGCAGCGCGTCGACGGGGAACACTGAAGCTTTCTTT. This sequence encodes CASSASTGNTEAFF.

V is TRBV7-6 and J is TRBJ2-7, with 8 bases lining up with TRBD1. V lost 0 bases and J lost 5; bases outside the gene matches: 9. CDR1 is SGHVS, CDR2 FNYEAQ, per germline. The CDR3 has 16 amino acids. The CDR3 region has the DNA TGTGCCAGCAGCTTAGCTTACCTTGGACAGGGTAACGAGCAGTACTTC. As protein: CASSLAYLGQGNEQYF.

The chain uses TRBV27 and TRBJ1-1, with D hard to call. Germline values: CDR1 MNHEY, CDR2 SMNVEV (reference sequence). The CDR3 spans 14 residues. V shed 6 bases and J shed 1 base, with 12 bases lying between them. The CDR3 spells CASSTAVTNTEAFF. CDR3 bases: TGTGCCAGCAGCACCGCCGTAACGAACACTGAAGCTTTCTTT.

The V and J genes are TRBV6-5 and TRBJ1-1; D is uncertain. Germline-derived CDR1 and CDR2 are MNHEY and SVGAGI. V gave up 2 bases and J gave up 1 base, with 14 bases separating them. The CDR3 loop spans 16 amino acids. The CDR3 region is CASSYIALPGNTEAFF. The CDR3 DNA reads TGTGCCAGCAGTTACATCGCCCTACCAGGGAACACTGAAGCTTTCTTT.

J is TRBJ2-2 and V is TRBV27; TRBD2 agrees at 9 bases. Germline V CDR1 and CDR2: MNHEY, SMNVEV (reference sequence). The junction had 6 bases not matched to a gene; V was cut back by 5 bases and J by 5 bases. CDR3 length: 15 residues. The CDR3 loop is CASSIGSGGTGELFF. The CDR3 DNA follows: TGTGCCAGCAGTATCGGTAGCGGGGGAACCGGGGAGCTGTTTTTT.

In DNA form, the CDR3 reads TGTGCCAGCAGCCCAGTTCGTAGGGACTACGAGCAGTACTTC. Translation gives CASSPVRRDYEQYF. The chain joins TRBV21-1 to TRBJ2-7. TRBV21-1 is a pseudogene segment. The length of the CDR3 is 14 residues.

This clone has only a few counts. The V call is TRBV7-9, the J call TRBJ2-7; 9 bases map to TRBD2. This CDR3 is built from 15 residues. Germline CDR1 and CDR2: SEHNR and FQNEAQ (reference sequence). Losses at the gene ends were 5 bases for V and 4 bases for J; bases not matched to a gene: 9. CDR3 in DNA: TGTGCCAGCAGCCTCTCAGGGACTAGCAGATACGAGCAGTACTTC. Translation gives CASSLSGTSRYEQYF.

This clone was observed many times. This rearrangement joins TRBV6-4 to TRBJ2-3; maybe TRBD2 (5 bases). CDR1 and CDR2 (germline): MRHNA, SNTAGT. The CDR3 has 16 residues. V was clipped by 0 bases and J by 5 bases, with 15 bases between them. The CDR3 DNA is TGTGCCAGCAGTGACTCTCCTAGCTCTACGGTAGATACGCAGTATTTT. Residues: CASSDSPSSTVDTQYF.

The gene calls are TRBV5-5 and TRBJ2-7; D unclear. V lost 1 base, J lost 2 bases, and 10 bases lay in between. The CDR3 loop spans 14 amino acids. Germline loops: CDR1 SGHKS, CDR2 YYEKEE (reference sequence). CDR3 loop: CASSLYGPPYEQYF. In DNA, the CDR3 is TGTGCCAGCAGCTTGTACGGCCCTCCCTACGAGCAGTACTTC.

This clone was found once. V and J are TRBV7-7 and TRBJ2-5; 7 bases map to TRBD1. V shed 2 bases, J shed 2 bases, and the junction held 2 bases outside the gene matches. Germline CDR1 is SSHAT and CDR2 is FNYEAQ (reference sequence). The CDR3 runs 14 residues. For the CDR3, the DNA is TGTGCCAGCAGCTTAAACAGGGGTCAAGAGACCCAGTACTTC. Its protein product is CASSLNRGQETQYF.

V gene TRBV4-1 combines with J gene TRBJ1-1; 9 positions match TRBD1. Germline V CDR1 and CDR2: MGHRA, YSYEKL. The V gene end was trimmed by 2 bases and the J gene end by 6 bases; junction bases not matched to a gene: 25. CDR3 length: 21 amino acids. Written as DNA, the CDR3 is TGCGCCAGCAGCCAAAAAAAGGGGGAGCGGGACAGGGAGGTGGTGGTGGCTGAAGCTTTCTTT. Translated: CASSQKKGERDREVVVAEAFF.